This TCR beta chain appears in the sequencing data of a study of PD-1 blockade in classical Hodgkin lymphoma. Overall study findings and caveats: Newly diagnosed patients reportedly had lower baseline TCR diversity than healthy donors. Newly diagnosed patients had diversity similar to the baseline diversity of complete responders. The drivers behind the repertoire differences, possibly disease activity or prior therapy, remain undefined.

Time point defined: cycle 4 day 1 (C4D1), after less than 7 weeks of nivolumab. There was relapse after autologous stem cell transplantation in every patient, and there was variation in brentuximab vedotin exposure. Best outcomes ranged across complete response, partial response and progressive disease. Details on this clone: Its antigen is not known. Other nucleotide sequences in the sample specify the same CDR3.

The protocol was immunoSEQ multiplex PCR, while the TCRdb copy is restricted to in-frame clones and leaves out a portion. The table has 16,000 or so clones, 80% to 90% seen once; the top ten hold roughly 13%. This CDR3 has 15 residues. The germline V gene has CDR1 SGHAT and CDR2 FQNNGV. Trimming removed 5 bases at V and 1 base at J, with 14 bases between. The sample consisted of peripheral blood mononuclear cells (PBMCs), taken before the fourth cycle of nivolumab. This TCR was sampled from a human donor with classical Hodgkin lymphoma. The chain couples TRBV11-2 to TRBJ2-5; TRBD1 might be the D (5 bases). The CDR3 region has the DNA TGTGCCAGCAGCCCCTCCCCAGGGATCCAAGAGACCCAGTACTTC. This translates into CASSPSPGIQETQYF.